The rows below give T cell receptor beta chains drawn from one sample of a study of T cell changes during pregnancy in multiple sclerosis. Profiling relied on immunoSEQ multiplex PCR, and the TCRdb table lists in-frame clones only, not all of them. The table lists 90,000 to 120,000 clones, 85% to 95% of them singletons. The sequences come from peripheral blood, collected in the third trimester of pregnancy. The receptors stem from a female donor in good health, enrolled as a control in a pregnancy study. CDR3s include the opening cysteine and the closing phenylalanine or tryptophan. Fields, in order: clone size, D gene, J gene, V gene, CDR3 protein, CDR3 DNA. D genes are given only for firm matches. Some rows have no size entry. The others give once, few or many, or a class for an expanded clone.

abundance: NA; d_gene: NA; j_gene: TRBJ2-3; v_gene: TRBV11-2; CDR3aa: CASRDSRAADTQYF; CDR3nt: TGTGCCAGCAGGGACTCCCGGGCGGCAGATACGCAGTATTTT
abundance: NA; d_gene: NA; j_gene: TRBJ2-1; v_gene: TRBV6-5; CDR3aa: CASSYLGGHGDNEQFF; CDR3nt: TGTGCCAGCAGTTACTTGGGGGGGCATGGCGACAATGAGCAGTTCTTC
abundance: NA; d_gene: TRBD1; j_gene: TRBJ2-1; v_gene: TRBV29-1; CDR3aa: CSVQHRDRGSNEQFF; CDR3nt: TGCAGCGTTCAACATAGGGACAGGGGGTCCAATGAGCAGTTCTTC
abundance: NA; d_gene: NA; j_gene: TRBJ1-2; v_gene: TRBV7-8; CDR3aa: CASTSPGDGGEDDGYTF; CDR3nt: TGTGCCAGCACCTCCCCAGGAGACGGGGGTGAGGATGATGGCTACACCTTC
abundance: NA; d_gene: NA; j_gene: TRBJ1-1; v_gene: TRBV28; CDR3aa: CASLGGVRGTEAFF; CDR3nt: TGTGCCAGTCTGGGCGGGGTCCGAGGGACTGAAGCTTTCTTT
abundance: NA; d_gene: TRBD1; j_gene: TRBJ1-6; v_gene: TRBV4-3; CDR3aa: CASSQEATGHNSPLHF; CDR3nt: TGCGCCAGCAGCCAAGAAGCGACAGGGCACAATTCACCCCTCCACTTT
abundance: NA; d_gene: NA; j_gene: TRBJ1-5; v_gene: TRBV10-3; CDR3aa: CAISESGGSNQPQHF; CDR3nt: TGTGCCATCAGTGAGTCAGGCGGCAGCAATCAGCCCCAGCATTTT
abundance: NA; d_gene: NA; j_gene: TRBJ1-1; v_gene: TRBV27; CDR3aa: CASSGQSNTEAFF; CDR3nt: TGTGCCAGCAGTGGACAGTCGAACACTGAAGCTTTCTTT
abundance: NA; d_gene: TRBD1; j_gene: TRBJ1-3; v_gene: TRBV18; CDR3aa: CASSEGTAGNTIYF; CDR3nt: TGTGCCAGCTCAGAGGGGACAGCTGGAAACACCATATATTTT
abundance: once; d_gene: NA; j_gene: TRBJ1-2; v_gene: TRBV11-2; CDR3aa: CASSLTSVNYGYTF; CDR3nt: TGTGCCAGCAGCTTAACGAGTGTCAACTATGGCTACACCTTC
abundance: NA; d_gene: NA; j_gene: TRBJ1-3; v_gene: TRBV18; CDR3aa: CASSPSGGPSGNTIYF; CDR3nt: TGTGCCAGCTCACCATCGGGAGGACCCTCTGGAAACACCATATATTTT
abundance: NA; d_gene: NA; j_gene: TRBJ2-2; v_gene: TRBV29-1; CDR3aa: CSVEKSANTGELFF; CDR3nt: TGCAGCGTTGAAAAATCCGCGAACACCGGGGAGCTGTTTTTT
abundance: NA; d_gene: NA; j_gene: TRBJ2-5; v_gene: TRBV18; CDR3aa: CASSRYQSAGLEETQYF; CDR3nt: TGTGCCAGCTCACGATATCAAAGTGCGGGGCTCGAAGAGACCCAGTACTTC
abundance: NA; d_gene: TRBD1; j_gene: TRBJ1-2; v_gene: TRBV7-6; CDR3aa: CASSSGTGAGFYGYTF; CDR3nt: TGTGCCAGCAGCTCCGGGACAGGAGCGGGCTTCTATGGCTACACCTTC
abundance: NA; d_gene: TRBD1; j_gene: TRBJ2-7; v_gene: TRBV19; CDR3aa: CASSIQGDTYEQYF; CDR3nt: TGTGCCAGTAGTATCCAGGGGGACACCTACGAGCAGTACTTC
abundance: once; d_gene: NA; j_gene: TRBJ1-4; v_gene: TRBV25-1; CDR3aa: CASSEINQASYNEKLFF; CDR3nt: TGTGCCAGCAGTGAAATTAACCAAGCAAGCTATAATGAAAAACTGTTTTTT
abundance: NA; d_gene: NA; j_gene: TRBJ2-3; v_gene: TRBV2; CDR3aa: CASKAQGHTDTQYF; CDR3nt: TGTGCCAGCAAAGCACAGGGCCACACAGATACGCAGTATTTT
abundance: NA; d_gene: TRBD1; j_gene: TRBJ1-3; v_gene: TRBV4-2; CDR3aa: CASSPGTGDISGNTIYF; CDR3nt: TGTGCCAGCAGCCCGGGGACAGGGGACATCTCTGGAAACACCATATATTTT
abundance: NA; d_gene: NA; j_gene: TRBJ1-1; v_gene: TRBV7-9; CDR3aa: CASSLGGTRNTEAFF; CDR3nt: TGTGCCAGCAGCTTAGGTGGGACAAGGAACACTGAAGCTTTCTTT
abundance: NA; d_gene: TRBD2; j_gene: TRBJ2-3; v_gene: TRBV7-3; CDR3aa: CASSRPGRGADTQYF; CDR3nt: TGTGCCAGCAGCCGACCAGGGCGGGGGGCAGATACGCAGTATTTT
abundance: NA; d_gene: TRBD1; j_gene: TRBJ1-1; v_gene: TRBV18; CDR3aa: CASSLSGGESTEAFF; CDR3nt: TGTGCCAGCTCACTATCAGGGGGCGAGAGCACTGAAGCTTTCTTT
abundance: NA; d_gene: TRBD2; j_gene: TRBJ2-1; v_gene: TRBV5-6; CDR3aa: CASSGLAGGSPSYNEQFF; CDR3nt: TGTGCCAGCAGCGGACTAGCGGGGGGGAGCCCCTCCTACAATGAGCAGTTCTTC
abundance: NA; d_gene: TRBD2; j_gene: TRBJ2-3; v_gene: TRBV9; CDR3aa: CASSARGGREDTQYF; CDR3nt: TGTGCCAGCAGCGCCCGGGGGGGCCGGGAAGATACGCAGTATTTT
abundance: few; d_gene: NA; j_gene: TRBJ1-1; v_gene: TRBV25-1; CDR3aa: CASSGPDRVGTEAFF; CDR3nt: TGTGCCAGCAGTGGACCGGACAGAGTAGGGACTGAAGCTTTCTTT
abundance: once; d_gene: TRBD1; j_gene: TRBJ2-1; v_gene: TRBV7-9; CDR3aa: CASSLTRTGEQFF; CDR3nt: TGTGCCAGCAGCTTAACCAGGACAGGGGAGCAGTTCTTC
abundance: NA; d_gene: TRBD1; j_gene: TRBJ1-5; v_gene: TRBV29-1; CDR3aa: CSVEDRPDQPQHF; CDR3nt: TGCAGCGTGGAGGACAGGCCCGATCAGCCCCAGCATTTT
abundance: NA; d_gene: NA; j_gene: TRBJ1-2; v_gene: TRBV30; CDR3aa: CAWSNGAPNYGYTF; CDR3nt: TGTGCCTGGAGTAATGGGGCCCCTAACTATGGCTACACCTTC
abundance: once; d_gene: NA; j_gene: TRBJ1-1; v_gene: TRBV30; CDR3aa: CAWRDPRLNTEAFF; CDR3nt: TGTGCCTGGAGGGATCCGAGGTTGAACACTGAAGCTTTCTTT
abundance: NA; d_gene: TRBD1; j_gene: TRBJ1-2; v_gene: TRBV11-3; CDR3aa: CASSLGTGWGDGYTF; CDR3nt: TGTGCCAGCAGCTTAGGGACAGGGTGGGGAGATGGCTACACCTTC
abundance: NA; d_gene: NA; j_gene: TRBJ2-7; v_gene: TRBV6-5; CDR3aa: CASSYSRGSSYEQYF; CDR3nt: TGTGCCAGCAGTTACTCTCGGGGGTCGTCCTACGAGCAGTACTTC
abundance: NA; d_gene: TRBD1; j_gene: TRBJ2-1; v_gene: TRBV7-2; CDR3aa: CASSVRQGAYNEQFF; CDR3nt: TGTGCCAGCAGCGTAAGACAGGGGGCCTACAATGAGCAGTTCTTC
abundance: NA; d_gene: TRBD1; j_gene: TRBJ1-1; v_gene: TRBV5-5; CDR3aa: CASSRLGQMNTEAFF; CDR3nt: TGTGCCAGCAGCAGACTGGGACAGATGAACACTGAAGCTTTCTTT
abundance: NA; d_gene: TRBD1; j_gene: TRBJ1-4; v_gene: TRBV4-3; CDR3aa: CASSLEGAGTGDEKLFF; CDR3nt: TGCGCCAGCAGCCTAGAAGGCGCCGGGACAGGGGATGAAAAACTGTTTTTT
abundance: NA; d_gene: TRBD1; j_gene: TRBJ1-2; v_gene: TRBV28; CDR3aa: CASSLPTGSHGYTF; CDR3nt: TGTGCCAGCAGTTTACCGACAGGGTCCCATGGCTACACCTTC
abundance: once; d_gene: NA; j_gene: TRBJ2-5; v_gene: TRBV4-1; CDR3aa: CASSQGVGQTLETQYF; CDR3nt: TGCGCCAGCAGCCAAGGCGTGGGGCAAACCTTAGAGACCCAGTACTTC
abundance: NA; d_gene: NA; j_gene: TRBJ1-2; v_gene: TRBV30; CDR3aa: CAWERHRVYGYTF; CDR3nt: TGTGCCTGGGAGCGTCACCGCGTCTATGGCTACACCTTC
abundance: once; d_gene: NA; j_gene: TRBJ2-2; v_gene: TRBV4-1; CDR3aa: CASSQGRPGELFF; CDR3nt: TGCGCCAGCAGCCAAGGGCGGCCCGGGGAGCTGTTTTTT
abundance: few; d_gene: TRBD1; j_gene: TRBJ1-3; v_gene: TRBV30; CDR3aa: CAVNRGTGGTGNTIYF; CDR3nt: TGTGCCGTGAACCGCGGGACAGGGGGCACTGGAAACACCATATATTTT
abundance: NA; d_gene: NA; j_gene: TRBJ2-1; v_gene: TRBV6-5; CDR3aa: CASSYGEGGEQFF; CDR3nt: TGTGCCAGCAGTTACGGTGAAGGCGGGGAGCAGTTCTTC
abundance: once; d_gene: TRBD1; j_gene: TRBJ2-7; v_gene: TRBV10-3; CDR3aa: CAISGATGVGEQYF; CDR3nt: TGTGCCATCAGTGGGGCGACAGGGGTTGGCGAGCAGTACTTC
abundance: NA; d_gene: NA; j_gene: TRBJ1-1; v_gene: TRBV9; CDR3aa: CASSVGGTAGEAFF; CDR3nt: TGTGCCAGCAGCGTAGGCGGGACGGCAGGAGAAGCTTTCTTT
abundance: NA; d_gene: NA; j_gene: TRBJ2-7; v_gene: TRBV4-3; CDR3aa: CASSQDTGNGYEQYF; CDR3nt: TGCGCCAGCAGCCAAGACACAGGGAATGGCTACGAGCAGTACTTC
abundance: NA; d_gene: TRBD1; j_gene: TRBJ1-3; v_gene: TRBV30; CDR3aa: CAWSHGQGRNTIYF; CDR3nt: TGTGCCTGGAGCCACGGACAGGGGAGGAACACCATATATTTT
abundance: NA; d_gene: TRBD1; j_gene: TRBJ1-2; v_gene: TRBV19; CDR3aa: CASSMGTGGIYGYTF; CDR3nt: TGTGCCAGTAGTATGGGGACAGGGGGCATCTATGGCTACACCTTC
abundance: few; d_gene: TRBD1; j_gene: TRBJ2-7; v_gene: TRBV30; CDR3aa: CAWTRGTGGQGYEQYF; CDR3nt: TGTGCCTGGACCCGGGGGACAGGGGGCCAGGGCTACGAGCAGTACTTC
abundance: NA; d_gene: TRBD1; j_gene: TRBJ1-2; v_gene: TRBV5-5; CDR3aa: CASLGGQGKAYGYTF; CDR3nt: TGTGCCAGCTTGGGAGGACAGGGGAAGGCCTATGGCTACACCTTC
abundance: NA; d_gene: NA; j_gene: TRBJ1-3; v_gene: TRBV5-6; CDR3aa: CASGSTANSGNTIYF; CDR3nt: TGTGCCAGCGGATCGACAGCGAACTCTGGAAACACCATATATTTT
abundance: once; d_gene: NA; j_gene: TRBJ2-3; v_gene: TRBV7-2; CDR3aa: CASSYTTDTQYF; CDR3nt: TGTGCCAGCAGCTACACCACAGATACGCAGTATTTT
abundance: NA; d_gene: NA; j_gene: TRBJ2-3; v_gene: TRBV4-3; CDR3aa: CASSQDRGSTDTQYF; CDR3nt: TGCGCCAGCAGCCAAGATAGGGGAAGCACAGATACGCAGTATTTT
abundance: NA; d_gene: TRBD1; j_gene: TRBJ1-2; v_gene: TRBV4-2; CDR3aa: CASSQEGTGDNYGYTF; CDR3nt: TGTGCCAGCAGCCAAGAGGGGACAGGGGATAACTATGGCTACACCTTC
abundance: NA; d_gene: NA; j_gene: TRBJ1-1; v_gene: TRBV12-5; CDR3aa: CASGRQLNTEAFF; CDR3nt: TGTGCTAGTGGGAGACAGTTGAACACTGAAGCTTTCTTT
abundance: few; d_gene: TRBD1; j_gene: TRBJ1-1; v_gene: TRBV4-3; CDR3aa: CASSQASGTGSAEAFF; CDR3nt: TGCGCCAGCAGCCAAGCATCCGGGACAGGTTCAGCTGAAGCTTTCTTT